The TCR beta chain described here comes from a study of blood T cell repertoires in COVID-19. Looking at the study overall: COVID-19 samples from acute and convalescent phases originated in the United States, Italy and Spain.

In the source study's methods: Amplification from reference gene primers served as the basis for estimated nucleated cell counts. The protocol was immunoSEQ multiplex PCR, while the TCRdb copy is restricted to in-frame clones and leaves out a portion. V and J calls plus clone size are reproduced from that table; the DNA served to infer D and trimming. Among 100,000 to 150,000 clones, roughly 89% were seen once, and the ten largest hold roughly 18%. This clone was detected only a few times. Sequencing used peripheral blood. The sequence came from a man aged 45-65 years with active or convalescent COVID-19.

The CDR3 DNA sequence: TGTGCCACCATACACGGAGGGGATTACGAGCAGTACTTC. As protein: CATIHGGDYEQYF. The rearrangement links TRBV28 to TRBJ2-7; perhaps TRBD2 as D (6 bases). The CDR3 is 13 amino acids. V was cut by 10 bases and J by 4 bases, with 17 bases left in between. CDR1 and CDR2 (germline): MDHEN, SYDVKM.